Listed below are T cell receptor beta chains from one sample, sequenced in a study of T cells in localized non-small cell lung cancer. The protocol was immunoSEQ multiplex PCR, while the TCRdb copy is restricted to in-frame clones and leaves out a portion. Of roughly 1,500 clones listed, roughly 20% are singletons. The sequencing used lung tumor tissue, collected before any cancer treatment. All receptors derive from a woman aged 35-75 years with stage I lung adenocarcinoma. The CDR3 runs from the conserved cysteine through the conserved F or W. Fields, in order: V gene, clone size, J gene, D gene, CDR3 DNA, CDR3 protein. A D gene is named only where the DNA matches it firmly. The size entry is marked missing in some rows and otherwise reads once, few, many or a size class.

V: TRBV7-7; size: few; J: TRBJ2-2; D: -; DNA: TGTGCCAGCAGCTTAGCGCTAGGGTCCGGGGAGCTGTTTTTT; CDR3: CASSLALGSGELFF
V: TRBV6-8; size: few; J: TRBJ1-4; D: -; DNA: TGTGCCACTTCTTCGGGCTTAAGTGAAAAACTGTTTTTT; CDR3: CATSSGLSEKLFF
V: TRBV11-3; size: -; J: TRBJ1-5; D: -; DNA: TGTGCCAGCAGCTCAGGGCTTAGCGCGGGTCAGCCCCAGCATTTT; CDR3: CASSSGLSAGQPQHF
V: TRBV11-3; size: -; J: TRBJ1-2; D: -; DNA: TGTGCCAGCAGCTTAGTAGTGGGGGGCGCGTCGAACTATGGCTACACCTTC; CDR3: CASSLVVGGASNYGYTF
V: TRBV6-8; size: few; J: TRBJ1-5; D: -; DNA: TGTGCCAGCAGCCCCCCGTTTTGGTTTAATCAGCCCCAGCATTTT; CDR3: CASSPPFWFNQPQHF
V: TRBV19; size: few; J: TRBJ2-5; D: -; DNA: TGTGCCAGTACCCAGGACCCTGGACCCAGGGAGACCCAGTACTTC; CDR3: CASTQDPGPRETQYF
V: TRBV29-1; size: few; J: TRBJ2-3; D: -; DNA: TGCAGCGTTGGTCCAACGGGCACAGATACGCAGTATTTT; CDR3: CSVGPTGTDTQYF
V: TRBV11-3; size: few; J: TRBJ2-1; D: -; DNA: TGTGCCAGCAGCTTGGTATTGACAAATATAGGCTATGAGCAGTTCTTC; CDR3: CASSLVLTNIGYEQFF
V: TRBV6-8; size: -; J: TRBJ1-5; D: -; DNA: TGTGCCAGCAGTGACTCGATGGGTCAGCCCCAGCATTTT; CDR3: CASSDSMGQPQHF
V: TRBV28; size: -; J: TRBJ2-1; D: TRBD1; DNA: TGTGCCAGCAGTTCCTCCGGGACAGTCTCCTACAATGAGCAGTTCTTC; CDR3: CASSSSGTVSYNEQFF
V: TRBV1; size: -; J: TRBJ2-7; D: -; DNA: TGCGCCAGCAGCCAAGAGGTTAGCGGATACTCCTACGAGCAGTACTTC; CDR3: CASSQEVSGYSYEQYF
V: TRBV28; size: -; J: TRBJ2-3; D: -; DNA: TGTGCCAGCAGCCAGGAAACCCCTGATACGCAGTATTTT; CDR3: CASSQETPDTQYF
V: TRBV19; size: -; J: TRBJ2-5; D: TRBD1; DNA: TGTGCCAGTAGCGGGACAGGGAGCTTGGAGACCCAGTACTTC; CDR3: CASSGTGSLETQYF
V: TRBV6-8; size: few; J: TRBJ2-7; D: TRBD1; DNA: TGTGCCAGCAGTGTCAGCAGGGGGCTTTACGAGCAGTACTTC; CDR3: CASSVSRGLYEQYF
V: TRBV28; size: -; J: TRBJ1-2; D: -; DNA: TGTGCCGTTGTCGCAGCCCCACAGGGAATATACGGTGGCTACACCTTC; CDR3: CAVVAAPQGIYGGYTF
V: TRBV28; size: few; J: TRBJ2-1; D: TRBD2; DNA: TGTGCCAGCAGTGTAGCGGGAGGGCCTTACAATGAGCAGTTCTTC; CDR3: CASSVAGGPYNEQFF
V: TRBV18; size: -; J: TRBJ1-2; D: -; DNA: TGTGCCAGCTCACTTACGGGACGTAACTATGGCTACACCTTC; CDR3: CASSLTGRNYGYTF
V: TRBV30; size: -; J: TRBJ2-7; D: -; DNA: TGTGCCTGGAGTGTACATTTGCTACCGAGCTCCTACGAGCAGTACTTC; CDR3: CAWSVHLLPSSYEQYF
V: TRBV11-3; size: -; J: TRBJ2-2; D: -; DNA: TGTGCCAGCAGGAGGGACTCCAGTGTCACCGGGGAGCTGTTTTTT; CDR3: CASRRDSSVTGELFF
V: TRBV9; size: few; J: TRBJ2-1; D: -; DNA: TGTGCCAGCAGCGTGGGTTCCGACAGCTCCTACAATGAGCAGTTCTTC; CDR3: CASSVGSDSSYNEQFF
V: TRBV4-1; size: medium-sized; J: TRBJ2-7; D: TRBD2; DNA: TGCGCCAGCAGCCCCCTGGCAGCGGGAGTAGGCGAGCAGTACTTC; CDR3: CASSPLAAGVGEQYF
V: TRBV6-8; size: few; J: TRBJ2-7; D: -; DNA: TGTGCCATCAGTTCGGGGGACAGTCCCTACGAGCAGTACTTC; CDR3: CAISSGDSPYEQYF
V: TRBV6-8; size: large; J: TRBJ2-3; D: -; DNA: TGTGCCAGCAGTTGGGGGAGACAGTCAGATACGCAGTATTTT; CDR3: CASSWGRQSDTQYF
V: TRBV18; size: hyperexpanded; J: TRBJ1-1; D: -; DNA: TGTGCCAGCTCGACGACGGGGAACACTGAAGCTTTCTTT; CDR3: CASSTTGNTEAFF
V: TRBV30; size: few; J: TRBJ1-5; D: -; DNA: TGTGCCTGGACCCCACGGCCAGGGTACAATCAGCCCCAGCATTTT; CDR3: CAWTPRPGYNQPQHF